Following are 3 T cell receptor beta chains from one sample sequenced in a study of blood T cell repertoires in COVID-19. The method was immunoSEQ multiplex PCR; TCRdb's version includes in-frame clones alone and lacks a portion of them. The data show about 140,000 clones, less than 90% seen once. The sample comprised peripheral blood. These receptors came from a human donor with COVID-19, enrolled during active disease. The donor label of this sample is uncertain.

This chain joins TRBV10-1 and TRBJ2-1, with D maybe TRBD1 (6 bases). CDR3 length: 13 amino acids. Per the germline V gene, CDR1 is WNHNN and CDR2 is SYGVQD (reference sequence). The germline V and J ends were trimmed by 3 bases and 6 bases, with 9 bases remaining between them. The CDR3 DNA reads TGCGCCAGCAGTGAAGGCAGGGGCAATGAGCAGTTCTTC. It codes for CASSEGRGNEQFF.

This chain links TRBV18 with TRBJ1-5, with D uncertain. V gave up 4 bases and J gave up 7 bases, with 17 bases separating them. Germline-derived CDR1 and CDR2 are KGHSH and LQKENI. This CDR3 contains 15 residues. In DNA form, the CDR3 reads TGTGCCAGCTCACAGGGCCTCCAGGAGGCGCAGCCCCAGCATTTT. Its translation is CASSQGLQEAQPQHF.

The CDR3 loop reads CASSTPTGFGELFF. DNA for the CDR3: TGTGCCAGCAGTACCCCCACAGGCTTCGGGGAGCTGTTTTTT. The chain joins TRBV6-5 to TRBJ2-2, with D tentatively TRBD1 (5 bases). V lost 5 bases, J lost 7 bases, and 14 bases lay in between. CDR3 length: 14 residues. Germline loops: CDR1 MNHEY, CDR2 SVGAGI.